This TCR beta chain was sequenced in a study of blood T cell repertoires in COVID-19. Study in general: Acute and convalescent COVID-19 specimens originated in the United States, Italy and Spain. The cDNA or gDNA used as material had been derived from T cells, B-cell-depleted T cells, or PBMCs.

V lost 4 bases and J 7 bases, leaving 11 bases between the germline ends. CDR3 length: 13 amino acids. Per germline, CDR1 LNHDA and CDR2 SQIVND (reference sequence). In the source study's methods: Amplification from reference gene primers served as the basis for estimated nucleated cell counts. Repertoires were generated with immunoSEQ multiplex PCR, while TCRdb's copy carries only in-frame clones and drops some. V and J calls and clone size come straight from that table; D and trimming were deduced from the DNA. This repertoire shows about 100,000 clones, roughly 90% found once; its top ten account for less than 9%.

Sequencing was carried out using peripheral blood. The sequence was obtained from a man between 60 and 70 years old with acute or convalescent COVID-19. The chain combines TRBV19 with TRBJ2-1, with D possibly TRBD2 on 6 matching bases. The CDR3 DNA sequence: TGTGCCAGTAGTAGTACGGGGGTGAATGAGCAGTTCTTC. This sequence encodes CASSSTGVNEQFF.